This entry is about one T cell receptor (delta chain). The antigen is undetermined. The protein in TCRdb stems from a much larger clone and differs at residue 10 from this DNA's translation, likely a read error; here the protein is translated from the DNA. TCRdb re-called clones from the multiplex PCR reads using CATT. The top ten clones hold roughly 80% of a sample with around 820 delta-chain clones, 1.4% to 1.5% of them seen once. This entry belongs to a study of gamma delta lymphoproliferative disorders and STAT genes. Study background: Gamma-chain libraries were built from at least 50 ng of genomic DNA with the LymphoTrack Dx TCRG Assay. Delta-chain libraries followed the EuroClonality-NGS standard operating procedure.

Genomic DNA from isolated PBMCs served as the sequencing template. Study-level results: Whether leukemic clones are public or private remains unconfirmed.

The source material was blood. The receptor comes from a human donor in good health.

The CDR3 loop is CALGKAFLRPGGYLSDKLIF. CDR3 nucleotide sequence: TGTGCTCTTGGGAAGGCCTTCCTACGTCCTGGGGGATATCTATCCGATAAACTCATCTTT. The V gene is TRDV1, the J gene TRDJ1, with a possible D match to TRDD3 (10 bases). In germline, CDR1 is TSWWSYY, CDR2 QGS. V gave up 5 bases and J gave up 3 bases, with 31 bases separating them. This CDR3 contains 20 residues.